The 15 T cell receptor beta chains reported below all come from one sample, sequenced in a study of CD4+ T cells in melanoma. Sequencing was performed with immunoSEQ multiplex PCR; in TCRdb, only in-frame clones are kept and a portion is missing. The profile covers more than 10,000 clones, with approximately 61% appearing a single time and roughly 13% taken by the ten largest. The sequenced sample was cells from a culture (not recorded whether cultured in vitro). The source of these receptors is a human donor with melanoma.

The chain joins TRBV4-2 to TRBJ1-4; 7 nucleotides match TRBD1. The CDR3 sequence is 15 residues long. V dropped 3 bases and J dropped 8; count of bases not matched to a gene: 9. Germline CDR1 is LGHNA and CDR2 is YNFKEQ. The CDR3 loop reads CASSHGRTGTEKLFF. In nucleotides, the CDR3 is TGTGCCAGCAGCCACGGAAGGACAGGAACCGAAAAACTGTTTTTT.

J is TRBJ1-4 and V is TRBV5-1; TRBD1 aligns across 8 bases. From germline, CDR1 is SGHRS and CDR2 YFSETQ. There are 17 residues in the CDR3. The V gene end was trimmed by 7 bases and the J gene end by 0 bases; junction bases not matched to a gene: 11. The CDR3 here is CASSRLGQVATNEKLFF. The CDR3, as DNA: TGCGCCAGCTCCAGACTGGGACAGGTTGCAACTAATGAAAAACTGTTTTTT.

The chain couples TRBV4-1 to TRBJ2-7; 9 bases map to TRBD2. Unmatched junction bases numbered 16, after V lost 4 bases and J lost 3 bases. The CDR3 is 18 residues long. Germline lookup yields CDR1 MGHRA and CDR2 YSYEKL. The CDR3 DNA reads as TGCGCCAGCAGCCCTTTCGGGACTAGCAAAGCTTCAGTCTACGAGCAGTACTTC. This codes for CASSPFGTSKASVYEQYF.

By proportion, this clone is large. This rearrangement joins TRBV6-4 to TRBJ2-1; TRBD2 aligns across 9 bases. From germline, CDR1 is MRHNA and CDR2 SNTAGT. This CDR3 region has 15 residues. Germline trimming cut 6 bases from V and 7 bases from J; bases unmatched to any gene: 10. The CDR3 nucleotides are TGTGCCAGCAGCTTAGGGGCGGGGGGGCCAAATGAGCAGTTCTTC. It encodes CASSLGAGGPNEQFF.

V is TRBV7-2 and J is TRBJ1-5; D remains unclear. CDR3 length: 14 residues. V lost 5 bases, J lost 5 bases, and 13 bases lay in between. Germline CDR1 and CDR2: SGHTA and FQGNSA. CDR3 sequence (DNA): TGTGCCAGCAGCGGGTCTGGTAGGTATCAGCCCCAGCATTTT. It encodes CASSGSGRYQPQHF.

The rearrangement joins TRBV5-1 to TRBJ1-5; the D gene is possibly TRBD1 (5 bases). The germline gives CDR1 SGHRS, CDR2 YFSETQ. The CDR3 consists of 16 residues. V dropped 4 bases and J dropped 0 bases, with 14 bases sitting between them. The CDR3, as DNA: TGCGCCAGCAGCATTTACAGGTTTGATAGCAATCAGCCCCAGCATTTT. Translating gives CASSIYRFDSNQPQHF.

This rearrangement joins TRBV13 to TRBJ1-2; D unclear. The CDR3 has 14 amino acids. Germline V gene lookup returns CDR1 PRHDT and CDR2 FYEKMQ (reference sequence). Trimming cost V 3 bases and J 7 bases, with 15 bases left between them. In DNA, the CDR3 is TGTGCCAGCAGCTTGGACCCTGGGTTGCGTGGCTACACCTTC. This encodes CASSLDPGLRGYTF.

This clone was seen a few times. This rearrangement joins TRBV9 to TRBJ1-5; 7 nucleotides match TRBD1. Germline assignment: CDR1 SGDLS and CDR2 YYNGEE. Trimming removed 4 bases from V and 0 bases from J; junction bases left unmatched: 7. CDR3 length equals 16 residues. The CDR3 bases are TGTGCCAGCAGCCCCGGGGCAGGGGGTAGCAATCAGCCCCAGCATTTT. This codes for CASSPGAGGSNQPQHF.

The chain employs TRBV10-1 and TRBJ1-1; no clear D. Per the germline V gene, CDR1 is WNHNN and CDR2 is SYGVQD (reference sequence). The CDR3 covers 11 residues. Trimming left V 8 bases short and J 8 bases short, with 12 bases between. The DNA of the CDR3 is TGCGCCAGCCGCTGGCCCCGAGAAGCTTTCTTT. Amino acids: CASRWPREAFF.

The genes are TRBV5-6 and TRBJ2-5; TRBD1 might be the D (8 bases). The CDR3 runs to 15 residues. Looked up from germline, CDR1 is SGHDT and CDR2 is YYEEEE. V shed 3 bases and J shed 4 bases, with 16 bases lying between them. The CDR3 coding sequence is TGTGCCAGCAGCTCCACAGGGGGGGGAACAGAGACCCAGTACTTC. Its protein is CASSSTGGGTETQYF.

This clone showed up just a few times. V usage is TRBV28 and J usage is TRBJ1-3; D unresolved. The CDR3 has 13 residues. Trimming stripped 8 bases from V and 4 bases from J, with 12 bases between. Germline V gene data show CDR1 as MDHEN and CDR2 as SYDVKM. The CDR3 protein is CASVGTAGNTIYF. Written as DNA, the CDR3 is TGTGCCAGCGTTGGCACAGCAGGAAACACCATATATTTT.

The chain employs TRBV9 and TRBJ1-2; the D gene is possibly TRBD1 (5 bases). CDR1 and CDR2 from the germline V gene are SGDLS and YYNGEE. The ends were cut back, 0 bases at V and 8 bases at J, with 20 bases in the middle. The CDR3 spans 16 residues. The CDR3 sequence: CASSVGLRGRVRGYTF. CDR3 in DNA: TGTGCCAGCAGCGTAGGTCTGCGGGGACGGGTGAGGGGCTACACCTTC.

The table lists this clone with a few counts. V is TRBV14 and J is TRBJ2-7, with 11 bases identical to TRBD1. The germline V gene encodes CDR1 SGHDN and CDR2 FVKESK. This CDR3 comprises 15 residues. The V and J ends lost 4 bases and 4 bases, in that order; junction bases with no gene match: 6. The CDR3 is CASSRGTGGNYEQYF. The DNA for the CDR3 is TGTGCCAGCAGCCGCGGGACAGGGGGTAATTACGAGCAGTACTTC.

The DNA for the CDR3 is TGTGCCAGCAGATCTACTAGCGGGGGGCCCTACGAGCAGTACTTC. Translation gives CASRSTSGGPYEQYF. The V call is TRBV11-3, the J call TRBJ2-7; 12 bases fit TRBD2. Germline lookup yields CDR1 SGHNT and CDR2 YENEEA. After removal of 6 bases from V and 2 bases from J, the junction contained 5 bases not matched to a gene. The CDR3 is 15 residues long.

Here the CDR3 reads CASSTQLGTGELFF. The CDR3 DNA sequence: TGTGCCAGCAGCACCCAGCTGGGGACCGGGGAGCTGTTTTTT. The V and J genes are TRBV7-6 and TRBJ2-2; no clear D. This CDR3 comprises 14 residues. Germline V gene sequence: CDR1 SGHVS, CDR2 FNYEAQ. Trimming took 5 bases from V and 5 from J, leaving 12 bases between them.